This T cell receptor (beta chain) stems from a study of blood T cell repertoires in COVID-19 (dated by TCRdb to 2020 to 2022). As for the study more broadly: Samples covering the acute and convalescent phases of COVID-19 were provided by collaborators in the United States, Italy and Spain. The material from the prospective study consisted of cDNA or gDNA derived from T cells, B-cell-depleted T cells, or PBMCs. Subjects who had been exposed to COVID-19, were actively infected with it, or had recovered from it provided the deeply sampled blood TCRbeta repertoires that made up the dataset. A freely available public database, intended as a resource for researchers studying the immune response to SARS-CoV-2, is where the repertoires were released. The samples were drawn from two sources: the first 160 participants of the ongoing ImmuneRACE study, and 1,000 to 1,500 subjects contributed by 6 global collaborators. A de-identified subject ID, COVID-19 status, age in years and sex were almost always included in the sample metadata. Where available, HLA class I and class II types were taken from metadata supplied by the sample provider and were not determined by assay-based typing. Broad study findings and their caveats: The quantity of clinical and demographic metadata differed by source and by participant and was supplied without curation.

Worth noting for this clone: What this receptor recognizes is not known. Within one base of it there is no much larger clone, and no base qualities were kept.

TCRbeta CDR3 regions were amplified from genomic DNA by means of the immunoSEQ Assay, a bias-controlled multiplex PCR. Per the source publication's procedure: Nucleated cell counts per sample were estimated from amplification of reference gene primers within the assay. To quantify the absolute abundance of each unique TCRbeta CDR3 rearrangement, sequence reads were collapsed and filtered. For each sample, productive Simpson clonality was calculated as the square root of Simpson's diversity index over productive rearrangements. TCRdb limited this immuneACCESS table to in-frame rearrangements with V and J called. A share of clones is missing; checked studies link under half to unresolved V genes, and the rest is unexplained. V, J and clone size derive from that table, while D and trimming were established from the DNA sequence. The sample data list more than 95,000 clones, and around 81% of these were observed just once. 3.8% of the sample is taken by the ten largest.

The collaborating institutions used their own protocols to collect whole blood in K2EDTA tubes. For TCRbeta analysis, collaborator samples were shipped as frozen whole blood, as isolated PBMCs, or as DNA extracted from either sample type. From the cysteine up to the phenylalanine, the CDR3 has a length of 14 residues. CDR3 DNA only is kept here, 42 bases in frame from base 1. Compared with germline, V lacks 7 bases and J lacks 1 base; bases without a gene match: 5. The germline V gene provides CDR1 MNHEY and CDR2 SVGAGI. The TCR comes from a woman aged 45-59 years with acute or convalescent COVID-19. Sequences were obtained from peripheral blood. Recombination connected TRBV6-5 to TRBJ1-1; 8 nucleotides in the junction match TRBD1. In nucleotides, the sequence is TGTGCCAGCATCTACGACAGGGGGAACACTGAAGCTTTCTTT. It specifies CASIYDRGNTEAFF.